Presented here are 30 T cell receptor beta chains from one specimen sequenced in a study of T-cell memory formation after mild COVID-19. TCRdb analysed the 5' RACE reads with MiXCR anew, one entry per CDR3 protein. The table has 150,000 or so distinct CDR3 sequences, under 30% seen once. Sequencing was carried out using PBMCs or a T cell subset sorted from them (not recorded which). These receptor sequences come from an adult woman who had mild COVID-19 (a few samples of this study predate the infection). Cell type and time point are not known.

The gene calls are TRBV5-1 and TRBJ1-2; possible D gene TRBD1, 5 bases. Germline CDR1 SGHRS, CDR2 YFSETQ. CDR3 length equals 14 residues. Trimming shortened V by 0 bases and J by 9 bases, and 15 bases separated the two germline ends. Written as DNA, the CDR3 is TGCGCCAGCAGCTTGGATGTGGCGGGGGTACGCTACACCTTC. Translating gives CASSLDVAGVRYTF. Looking up the rest from reference TRBV5-1 and TRBJ1-2 gives the full variable domain: KAGVTQTPRYLIKTRGQQVTLSCSPISGHRSVSWYQQTPGQGLQFLFEYFSETQRNKGNFPGRFSGRQFSNSRSEMNVSTLELGDSALYLCASSLDVAGVRYTFGSGTRLTVV.

In this sample, this clonotype turned up a few times. The gene calls are TRBV7-8 and TRBJ2-1, with D maybe TRBD2 (5 bases). V gave up 5 bases and J gave up 0 bases, with 17 bases separating them. Germline CDR1 SGHVS, CDR2 FQNEAQ. CDR3 length equals 17 residues. Here the CDR3 DNA reads TGTGCCAGCAGCCAACCCGTCCACGGGAACTCCTACAATGAGCAGTTCTTC. Its translation: CASSQPVHGNSYNEQFF.

The chain has TRBV5-6 and TRBJ1-2; unclear D gene. V was pared by 4 bases and J by 4 bases, with 5 bases between. The germline CDR1 and CDR2 sequences are SGHDT and YYEEEE. The CDR3 consists of 11 residues. The CDR3 DNA sequence: TGTGCCAGCAGCCACATCTATGGCTACACCTTC. This translates into CASSHIYGYTF.

This clonotype was observed a handful of times. This chain connects TRBV5-1 to TRBJ1-1; D is uncertain. The germline gives CDR1 SGHRS, CDR2 YFSETQ. CDR3 length equals 16 residues. V was shortened by 4 bases and J by 0 bases, with 16 bases between the two germline ends. This CDR3 is CASSEGVGGMNTEAFF. CDR3 sequence (DNA): TGCGCCAGCAGCGAGGGAGTCGGTGGGATGAACACTGAAGCTTTCTTT.

This clonotype has just a few counts. V is TRBV4-1 and J is TRBJ2-3; weak D call: TRBD2 (5 bases). Germline V gives CDR1 MGHRA, CDR2 YSYEKL. This CDR3 contains 14 residues. Trimming removed 1 base from V and 9 bases from J, with 14 bases in between. Here the CDR3 reads CASSQVALTGTQYF. Here the CDR3 DNA reads TGCGCCAGCAGCCAAGTGGCCCTAACGGGGACGCAGTATTTT.

The CDR3 reads CASSLVGGTQHF. CDR3 nucleotide sequence: TGTGCCAGCAGCTTGGTAGGGGGGACCCAGCATTTT. The chain has TRBV5-6 and TRBJ1-5, with TRBD1 as a possible D gene (6 bases). Germline CDR1 and CDR2: SGHDT and YYEEEE. This CDR3 is 12 amino acids long. V dropped 0 bases and J dropped 11 bases, with 9 bases sitting between them.

The rearrangement joins TRBV10-3 to TRBJ1-2, with D perhaps TRBD1 (6 bases). CDR1 ENHRY and CDR2 SYGVKD come from the germline V gene. This CDR3 is built from 14 residues. The ends were cut back, 3 bases at V and 7 bases at J, with 15 bases in the middle. The CDR3 DNA reads TGTGCCATCAGTGATCGAGTGGGGGCCGGTGGCTACACCTTC. It is translated as CAISDRVGAGGYTF.

This clonotype has only a few counts. The chain couples TRBV9 to TRBJ2-5; the D gene is possibly TRBD2 (5 bases). Germline V CDR1 and CDR2: SGDLS, YYNGEE. CDR3 length: 15 residues. V lost 9 bases and J lost 5, with 23 bases in between. CDR3 loop: CATSPSGLARETQYF. The CDR3 DNA follows: TGTGCCACCTCCCCATCAGGACTCGCCCGGGAGACCCAGTACTTC.

This clonotype came up a few times. This chain links TRBV5-6 with TRBJ2-7, with D perhaps TRBD1 (5 bases). Germline CDR1 and CDR2: SGHDT and YYEEEE. CDR3 length equals 13 residues. The V gene lost 3 bases and the J gene lost 3 bases, with 10 bases spanning the gap. The CDR3 loop is CASSWGNHYEQYF. DNA of the CDR3: TGTGCCAGCAGCTGGGGCAACCACTACGAGCAGTACTTC.

A few counts support this clonotype. This chain links TRBV6-5 with TRBJ2-5, with 9 bases lining up with TRBD2. CDR1 is MNHEY and CDR2 is SVGAGI in the germline V gene. V gave up 1 base and J gave up 2 bases; unmatched junction bases: 5. The CDR3 totals 16 residues. Written as DNA, the CDR3 is TGTGCCAGCAGTTACTTGCGGGGGGGCCCTCAAGAGACCCAGTACTTC. Encoded protein: CASSYLRGGPQETQYF.

In this sample, this clonotype turned up a few times. This chain connects TRBV29-1 to TRBJ2-7; possible D gene TRBD1, 5 bases. CDR1 SQVTM and CDR2 ANQGSEA come from the germline V gene. The CDR3 runs to 11 residues. Deletions cut 6 bases from V and 7 bases from J, with 13 bases between. The CDR3 bases are TGCAGCGTCGCAGGGATGGGGGAGCAGTACTTC. Its translation is CSVAGMGEQYF.

The chain combines TRBV27 with TRBJ2-1; D uncertain. V was shortened by 3 bases and J by 1 base, with 4 bases between the two germline ends. The germline CDR1 and CDR2 sequences are MNHEY and SMNVEV (reference sequence). The CDR3 length is 13 residues. CDR3 bases: TGTGCCAGCAGTTTTGAGTCCTACAATGAGCAGTTCTTC. It is translated as CASSFESYNEQFF.

The gene calls are TRBV25-1 and TRBJ1-1; possible D gene TRBD1, 5 bases. Trimming took off 2 bases at V and 10 bases at J, with 11 bases between the two ends. CDR1 MGHDK and CDR2 SYGVNS come from the germline V gene. This CDR3 region has 12 residues. The CDR3 is CASSEEGGGAFF. The CDR3 nucleotides read TGTGCCAGCAGTGAAGAAGGCGGGGGAGCTTTCTTT.

The chain carries TRBV29-1 and TRBJ2-2; a weak D match, TRBD1 (6 bases). This CDR3 contains 15 residues. CDR1 and CDR2 (germline): SQVTM, ANQGSEA. V gave up 2 bases and J gave up 1 base, with 11 bases separating them. CDR3 DNA sequence: TGCAGCGTTGAAATGGGGGCAAGGAACACCGGGGAGCTGTTTTTT. This gives the protein CSVEMGARNTGELFF.

The chain uses TRBV12-3 or TRBV12-4 and TRBJ2-3; D ambiguous. The CDR3 runs to 14 residues. V gave up 2 bases and J gave up 6 bases, with 12 bases separating them. CDR3 DNA sequence: TGTGCCAGCAGTTTAAGCCCTCTACAGGATACGCAGTATTTT. It specifies CASSLSPLQDTQYF.

The sample holds a few counts of this clonotype. The chain couples TRBV13 to TRBJ2-7; TRBD2 matches at 12 bases. J gave up 2 bases and V 1 base, and 6 bases lay outside the gene matches. Germline V gives CDR1 PRHDT, CDR2 FYEKMQ (reference sequence). The CDR3 runs to 17 residues. The CDR3 is CASSLVASGRDTYEQYF. Here the CDR3 DNA reads TGTGCCAGCAGCTTAGTGGCTAGCGGGAGGGATACCTACGAGCAGTACTTC.

This clonotype occurred a few times. The chain combines TRBV7-9 with TRBJ1-2, with TRBD1 identical over 9 bases. The CDR3 contains 14 residues. In germline, CDR1 is SEHNR, CDR2 FQNEAQ (reference sequence). Losses at the gene ends were 5 bases for V and 4 bases for J; bases not matched to a gene: 5. The CDR3 region has the DNA TGTGCCAGCAGCCCAGGACAGGGGATCTATGGCTACACCTTC. Its protein is CASSPGQGIYGYTF.

The V gene is TRBV7-9, the J gene TRBJ1-1, with D possibly being TRBD1 (5 bases). Trimming removed 2 bases at V and 3 bases at J, with 16 bases between. The germline gives CDR1 SEHNR, CDR2 FQNEAQ (reference sequence). The CDR3 covers 16 residues. CDR3 in amino acids: CASSLLSSGGDTEAFF. CDR3 DNA: TGTGCCAGCAGCTTATTGTCGTCCGGGGGAGACACTGAAGCTTTCTTT.

This chain uses TRBV11-2 with TRBJ2-3; D may correspond to TRBD1 or TRBD2 (6 bases each). Germline V CDR1 and CDR2: SGHAT, FQNNGV. Trimming took off 5 bases at V and 1 base at J, with 13 bases between the two ends. The CDR3 spans 15 residues. Written as DNA, the CDR3 is TGTGCCAGCAGCCCCCCTAGGGGGGGCACAGATACGCAGTATTTT. As protein: CASSPPRGGTDTQYF.

This sequence joins TRBV4-1 and TRBJ2-7; 14 bases align to TRBD2. Germline V lookup: CDR1 MGHRA, CDR2 YSYEKL. The CDR3 has 18 amino acids. The V gene end was trimmed by 3 bases and the J gene end by 0 bases; junction bases not matched to a gene: 7. The DNA for the CDR3 is TGCGCCAGCAGCCAGGAACCCGGGACTAGCGGGGGCTCCTACGAGCAGTACTTC. Translating it yields CASSQEPGTSGGSYEQYF.

The rearrangement links TRBV12-3 or TRBV12-4 to TRBJ1-2; a weak D match, TRBD1 (5 bases). Trimming cost V 5 bases and J 8 bases, with 12 bases left between them. This CDR3 comprises 12 residues. The CDR3 DNA follows: TGTGCCAGCAGTCTCGGACGGGGGGGCTACACCTTC. Its protein product is CASSLGRGGYTF.

This clonotype appeared many times. The chain links TRBV3-1 to TRBJ1-2; D uncertain. Trimming took 1 base from V and 3 from J, leaving 15 bases between them. The CDR3 has 16 amino acids. CDR1 is LGHDT, CDR2 YNNKEL, per germline (reference sequence). DNA for the CDR3: TGTGCCAGCAGCCAAGGTCTGGGTGTTTCATACTATGGCTACACCTTC. It yields the protein CASSQGLGVSYYGYTF.

This clonotype was seen only a few times. The chain combines TRBV7-3 with TRBJ2-1; no definite D call. The germline CDR1 and CDR2 sequences are SGHTA and FQGTGA. This CDR3 contains 13 residues. V dropped 0 bases and J dropped 2 bases, with 2 bases sitting between them. CDR3 nucleotides: TGTGCCAGCAGCTTAACGGCCTACAATGAGCAGTTCTTC. Its translation is CASSLTAYNEQFF.

The chain has TRBV5-1 and TRBJ2-2; 7 bases are shared with TRBD1. The trim removed 1 base at V and 0 bases at J, leaving 12 bases unmatched. Germline V CDR1 and CDR2: SGHRS, YFSETQ. The CDR3 is made up of 19 amino acids. The CDR3 DNA follows: TGCGCCAGCAGCTTGAATAACCAGGGGGAAAGGACGAACACCGGGGAGCTGTTTTTT. Translated, it gives CASSLNNQGERTNTGELFF. The full variable domain, with the rest looked up from reference TRBV5-1 and TRBJ2-2, is KAGVTQTPRYLIKTRGQQVTLSCSPISGHRSVSWYQQTPGQGLQFLFEYFSETQRNKGNFPGRFSGRQFSNSRSEMNVSTLELGDSALYLCASSLNNQGERTNTGELFFGEGSRLTVL.

Only a few counts were recorded for this clonotype. The chain carries TRBV7-2 and TRBJ1-1, with D perhaps matching TRBD1 (5 bases). The germline V and J ends were trimmed by 5 bases and 5 bases, with 21 bases remaining between them. CDR1 is SGHTA and CDR2 is FQGNSA in the germline V gene. This CDR3 has 16 amino acids. CDR3 protein: CASSHDLTGTRTEAFF. For the CDR3, the DNA is TGTGCCAGCAGCCATGACCTTACCGGGACGCGGACTGAAGCTTTCTTT.

The chain is built from TRBV20-1 and TRBJ1-3; 8 bases fit TRBD1. This CDR3 contains 13 residues. Germline CDR1 reads DFQATT; CDR2 reads SNEGSKA (reference sequence). Trimming cost V 4 bases and J 2 bases; bases outside gene matches: 1. This CDR3 is CSATQGAGNTIYF. DNA of the CDR3: TGCAGTGCTACACAGGGGGCTGGAAACACCATATATTTT.

J is TRBJ1-1 and V is TRBV11-2; unclear D gene. Germline V gives CDR1 SGHAT, CDR2 FQNNGV. V was shortened by 8 bases and J by 1 base, with 11 bases between the two germline ends. This CDR3 comprises 13 residues. As DNA, the CDR3 is TGTGCCAGCGCAGAGGATCCGAACACTGAAGCTTTCTTT. Translation gives CASAEDPNTEAFF.

The sample holds a few counts of this clonotype. The chain's CDR3 is CASSGPLGTGFHEQYF. In DNA form, the CDR3 reads TGTGCCAGCAGTGGGCCCTTAGGGACAGGGTTCCACGAGCAGTACTTC. The V call is TRBV6-1, the J call TRBJ2-7; 9 bases are shared with TRBD1. This CDR3 is 16 amino acids long. CDR1 and CDR2 (germline): MNHNS, SASEGT. The V and J ends lost 4 bases and 5 bases, in that order; junction bases with no gene match: 12.

This CDR3 reads CASSTRQGSEQYF. The CDR3 nucleotides are TGTGCCAGCAGCACAAGACAGGGCTCCGAGCAGTACTTC. V usage is TRBV7-3 and J usage is TRBJ2-7; 7 bases match TRBD1. The germline V gene encodes CDR1 SGHTA and CDR2 FQGTGA. The CDR3 has 13 amino acids. V gave up 5 bases and J gave up 6 bases; unmatched junction bases: 7.

The chain joins TRBV15 to TRBJ2-7, with 8 bases lining up with TRBD1. CDR1 LNHNV and CDR2 YYDKDF come from the germline V gene (reference sequence). Unmatched junction bases numbered 15, after V lost 5 bases and J lost 0 bases. The CDR3 has 18 residues. Here the CDR3 reads CATSGRHLTGESSYEQYF. The CDR3 DNA reads TGTGCCACCAGCGGTCGCCATCTGACAGGGGAAAGCTCCTACGAGCAGTACTTC.